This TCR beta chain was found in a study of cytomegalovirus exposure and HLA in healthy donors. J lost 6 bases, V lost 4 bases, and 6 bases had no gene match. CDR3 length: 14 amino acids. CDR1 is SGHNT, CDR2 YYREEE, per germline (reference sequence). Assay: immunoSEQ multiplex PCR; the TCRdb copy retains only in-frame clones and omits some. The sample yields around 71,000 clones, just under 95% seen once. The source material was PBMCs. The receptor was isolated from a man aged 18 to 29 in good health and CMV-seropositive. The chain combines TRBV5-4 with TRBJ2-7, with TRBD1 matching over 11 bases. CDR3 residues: CASSTGQGVVEQYF. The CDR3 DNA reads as TGTGCCAGCAGCACGGGACAGGGGGTGGTCGAGCAGTACTTC.